This TCR beta chain was recorded in a study of cytomegalovirus exposure and HLA in healthy donors. Study results and limitations: Cytomegalovirus status, reportedly, was diagnosed with high specificity and sensitivity by the classifier. The tendency of first-cohort TCR clusters to co-occur in the 100 to 150 validation repertoires was identified by a subsequent analysis. 164 TCR beta chains were listed as cytomegalovirus-associated.

The protocol was immunoSEQ multiplex PCR, while the TCRdb copy is restricted to in-frame clones and leaves out a portion. This sample yields about 68,000 clones, of which 96% are seen a single time; over 2% belongs to the top ten. As regards this clone: Its antigen is not identified.

The CDR3 is 14 amino acids. Germline V gene sequence: CDR1 MNHNS, CDR2 SASEGT. Between the trimmed V and J ends, which lost 7 bases and 6 bases, there was a span of 13 bases. The source is a man in his late teens or twenties in good health and CMV-seronegative. V and J are TRBV6-1 and TRBJ1-6, with a weak D call TRBD1 (5 bases). Sequences were obtained from PBMCs. The CDR3 protein is CASISGYSNSPLHF. The CDR3 DNA is TGTGCCAGCATCTCAGGGTATTCTAATTCACCCCTCCACTTT.